These 2 T cell receptor beta chains were all obtained from the same sample, sequenced in a study of blood T cell repertoires in COVID-19. The data were produced by immunoSEQ multiplex PCR, yet TCRdb's version contains in-frame clones alone and is incomplete. The sample holds approximately 170,000 clones; around four fifths are singletons and the top ten take under 3.5%. Sequenced: peripheral blood. The receptors stem from a woman older than 75 with COVID-19, enrolled during active disease.

The rearrangement uses TRBV27 and TRBJ1-1; D remains ambiguous. This CDR3 is 16 amino acids long. The V gene lost 1 base and the J gene lost 5 bases, with 17 bases spanning the gap. The V gene's germline CDR1 is MNHEY and CDR2 SMNVEV (reference sequence). In nucleotides, the CDR3 is TGTGCCAGCAGTTTATTCGCAGGTCTCGACGTAACTGAAGCTTTCTTT. As protein: CASSLFAGLDVTEAFF.

This sequence joins TRBV24-1 and TRBJ2-3; 7 bases map to TRBD1. V lost 9 bases and J lost 2; bases outside the gene matches: 4. The germline V gene has CDR1 KGHDR and CDR2 SFDVKD. The CDR3 runs 13 residues. The CDR3 DNA reads TGTGCCACCGGGGACAGAGACACAGATACGCAGTATTTT. This translates into CATGDRDTDTQYF.